This entry describes one T cell receptor (beta chain). The target antigen is unknown. This record comes from a study of T cell repertoires in cytomegalovirus infection. Study at large: It was the public TCR beta signatures that indicated both CMV infection and matching HLA type.

Points from the study as a whole: The cumulative frequency of public TCR beta families identified carriers of CMV plus the relevant HLA. HLA-C-restricted CMV clonotypes gave the most frequent clonotype in two of eight donors.

TCRdb reanalysed the reads using MiXCR and keeps one entry per CDR3 protein. The repertoire includes about 160,000 distinct CDR3 sequences, 17% of them detected once, and over 15% sits in the top ten. Input material: CD8+ T cells from PBMCs. This clonotype originated in a human donor in good health (CMV status not recorded). Some clones in this sample may be carry-over from other donors' samples.

Here the CDR3 reads CASSPRDRGRTGELFF. The CDR3, as DNA: TGTGCCAGCAGCCCCCGGGACAGGGGTAGGACCGGGGAGCTGTTTTTT. The chain joins TRBV7-9 to TRBJ2-2, with 10 bases lining up with TRBD1. The CDR3 is 16 residues long. Germline V gene lookup returns CDR1 SEHNR and CDR2 FQNEAQ (reference sequence). V trimming: 5 bases; J trimming: 5 bases; junction bases outside the gene matches: 8.